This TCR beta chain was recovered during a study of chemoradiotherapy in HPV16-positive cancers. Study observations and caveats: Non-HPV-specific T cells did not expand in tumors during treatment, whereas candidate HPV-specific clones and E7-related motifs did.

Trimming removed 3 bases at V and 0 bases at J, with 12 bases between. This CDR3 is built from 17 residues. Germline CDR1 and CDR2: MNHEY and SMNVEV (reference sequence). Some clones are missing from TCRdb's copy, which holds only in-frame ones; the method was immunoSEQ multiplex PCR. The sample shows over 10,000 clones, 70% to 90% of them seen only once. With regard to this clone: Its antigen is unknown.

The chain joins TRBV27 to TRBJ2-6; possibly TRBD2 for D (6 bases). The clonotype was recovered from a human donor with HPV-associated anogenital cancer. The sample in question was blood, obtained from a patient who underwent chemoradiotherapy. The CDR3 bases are TGTGCCAGCAGTTTGCGGGGCCAGGGCTCTGGGGCCAACGTCCTGACTTTC. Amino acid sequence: CASSLRGQGSGANVLTF.